The present entry profiles one T cell receptor (beta chain) with its context. This entry belongs to a study of blood T cell repertoires in COVID-19. Study details: Whether acute or convalescent, the COVID-19 samples came from the United States, Italy and Spain. PBMCs, B-cell-depleted T cells, or T cells were the source of the cDNA or gDNA that made up the material.

Germline values: CDR1 SGHVS, CDR2 FQNEAQ. Losses at the gene ends were 1 base for V and 6 bases for J; bases not matched to a gene: 4. There are 15 residues in the CDR3. Original analysis: The assay estimated nucleated cells by amplifying reference gene primers. Some clones are missing from TCRdb's copy, which holds only in-frame ones; the method was immunoSEQ multiplex PCR. V and J calls plus clone size are reproduced from that table; the DNA served to infer D and trimming. In the table there are over 50,000 clones, about nine tenths of which are singletons. This receptor was taken from a man aged 50-59 years with active COVID-19. The sequenced sample consisted of peripheral blood. V gene TRBV7-8 combines with J gene TRBJ2-2; 8 bases agree with TRBD1. CDR3 loop: CASSLGQGFAGELFF. The DNA for the CDR3 is TGTGCCAGCAGCTTAGGACAGGGGTTCGCCGGGGAGCTGTTTTTT.